This T cell receptor beta chain was profiled in a study of shared clonotypes between healthy human individuals. The germline CDR1 and CDR2 sequences are MNHEY and SVGAGI. This CDR3 is 14 amino acids long. V was clipped by 2 bases and J by 4 bases, with 11 bases between them. Sequenced by immunoSEQ multiplex PCR; TCRdb stores in-frame clones only, minus some. The sample carries a few million clones, roughly 92% recorded once. This sequence was found in a man younger than 35 in good health. This rearrangement joins TRBV6-5 to TRBJ1-2; perhaps TRBD1 as D (5 bases). The specimen was naive CD4+ T cells sorted from blood. As to subset: CD45RA+ positively selected. The CDR3 is CASSYAAGSYGYTF. Written as DNA, the CDR3 is TGTGCCAGCAGTTACGCGGCAGGGTCCTATGGCTACACCTTC.